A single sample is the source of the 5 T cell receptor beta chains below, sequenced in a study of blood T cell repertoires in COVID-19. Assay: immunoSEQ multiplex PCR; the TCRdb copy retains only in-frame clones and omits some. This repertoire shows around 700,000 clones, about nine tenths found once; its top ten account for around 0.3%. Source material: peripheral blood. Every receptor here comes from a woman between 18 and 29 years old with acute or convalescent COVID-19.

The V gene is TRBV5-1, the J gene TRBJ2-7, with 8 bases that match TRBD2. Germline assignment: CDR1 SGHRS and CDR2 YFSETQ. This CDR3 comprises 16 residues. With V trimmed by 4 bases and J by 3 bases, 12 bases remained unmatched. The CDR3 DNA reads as TGCGCCAGCAGCCCGGGGGGGACGCAATCTTACTACGAGCAGTACTTC. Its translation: CASSPGGTQSYYEQYF.

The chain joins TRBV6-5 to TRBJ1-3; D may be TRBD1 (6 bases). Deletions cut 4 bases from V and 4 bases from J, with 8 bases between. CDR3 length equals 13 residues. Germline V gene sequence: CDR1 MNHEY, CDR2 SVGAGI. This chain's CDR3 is CASSFRGGNTIYF. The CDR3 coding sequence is TGTGCCAGCAGTTTCAGGGGAGGAAACACCATATATTTT.

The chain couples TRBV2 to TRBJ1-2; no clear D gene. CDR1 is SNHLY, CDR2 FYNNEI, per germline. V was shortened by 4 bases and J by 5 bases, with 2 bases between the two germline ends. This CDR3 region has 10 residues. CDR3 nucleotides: TGTGCCAGCAGTGCTTATGGCTACACCTTC. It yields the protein CASSAYGYTF.

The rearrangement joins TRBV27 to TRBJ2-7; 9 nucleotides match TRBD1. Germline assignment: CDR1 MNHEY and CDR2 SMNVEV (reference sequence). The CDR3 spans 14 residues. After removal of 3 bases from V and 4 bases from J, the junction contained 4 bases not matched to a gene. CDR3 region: CASSFGTGRYEQYF. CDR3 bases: TGTGCCAGCAGTTTCGGGACAGGGCGTTACGAGCAGTACTTC.

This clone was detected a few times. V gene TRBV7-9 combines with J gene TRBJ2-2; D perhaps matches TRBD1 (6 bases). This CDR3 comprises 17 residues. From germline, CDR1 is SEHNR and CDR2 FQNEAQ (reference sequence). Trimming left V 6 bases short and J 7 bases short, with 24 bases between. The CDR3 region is CASRGAGTNFRGGELFF. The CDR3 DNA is TGTGCCAGCAGGGGCGCCGGGACAAATTTTAGAGGCGGGGAGCTGTTTTTT.